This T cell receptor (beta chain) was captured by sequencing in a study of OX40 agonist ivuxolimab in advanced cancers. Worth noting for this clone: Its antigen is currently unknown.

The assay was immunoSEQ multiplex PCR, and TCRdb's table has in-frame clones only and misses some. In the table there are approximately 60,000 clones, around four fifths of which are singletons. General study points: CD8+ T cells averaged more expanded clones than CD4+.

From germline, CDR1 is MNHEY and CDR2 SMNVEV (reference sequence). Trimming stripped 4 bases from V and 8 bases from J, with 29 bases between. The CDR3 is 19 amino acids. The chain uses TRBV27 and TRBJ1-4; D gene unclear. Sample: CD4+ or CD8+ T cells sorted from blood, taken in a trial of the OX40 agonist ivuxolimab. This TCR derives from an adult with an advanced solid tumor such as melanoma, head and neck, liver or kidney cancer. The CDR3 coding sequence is TGTGCCAGCAGTTCCCGCGCCCCAACGTACACATCAATAGGAGAAAAACTGTTTTTT. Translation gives CASSSRAPTYTSIGEKLFF.